The 5 T cell receptor beta chains given below trace back to one sample, sequenced in a study of blood T cells in healthy people across ages. Using a J-beta primer mix together with a sample-barcoded 5' primer, a second PCR was run for about 6 to 11 cycles. TCRdb recomputed calls from the 5' RACE reads with MiXCR, one row per CDR3 protein. The table includes hundreds of thousands of distinct CDR3 sequences, around 32% detected once. The sequenced sample consisted of blood. The receptor set was obtained from a woman at least 80 years old in good health.

This clonotype was detected ten times or more. J is TRBJ2-7 and V is TRBV6-1, with D perhaps matching TRBD2 (7 bases). The germline gives CDR1 MNHNS, CDR2 SASEGT. V was trimmed by 6 bases and J by 2 bases, leaving 20 bases between them. The CDR3 contains 16 residues. CDR3 nucleotides: TGTGCCAGCAGAAACGAGGGGGTGGGAGGGACCTACGAGCAGTACTTC. The encoded protein is CASRNEGVGGTYEQYF.

The chain has TRBV7-2 and TRBJ2-4; 7 nucleotides match TRBD1. Gene TRBJ2-7 matches the end of the DNA better, so the J call may be wrong. Germline V gene lookup returns CDR1 SGHTA and CDR2 FQGNSA. This CDR3 is 13 amino acids long. The chain's CDR3 is CASSLGQNYEQYV. The CDR3 DNA is TGCGCCAGCAGCCTGGGACAGAACTACGAGCAGTACGTC.

This clonotype was picked up many times. In nucleotides, the CDR3 is TGTGCCAGCAGCTTGGGTACTCTAGCGGTTCCTTACAATGAGCAGTTCTTC. This sequence encodes CASSLGTLAVPYNEQFF. The chain joins TRBV5-6 to TRBJ2-1, with 7 bases that match TRBD2. The ends lost 0 bases at V and 4 bases at J; junction bases unmatched: 10. The CDR3 runs 17 residues. Germline V CDR1 and CDR2: SGHDT, YYEEEE.

This clonotype was counted many times. This chain joins TRBV6-6 and TRBJ2-5; D perhaps matches TRBD1 (5 bases). V lost 2 bases and J lost 1, with 11 bases in between. From germline, CDR1 is MNHNY and CDR2 SVGAGI (reference sequence). This CDR3 is built from 15 residues. DNA for the CDR3: TGTGCCAGCAGTTACCCAGGGTTGGGCCAAGAGACCCAGTACTTC. As protein: CASSYPGLGQETQYF.

This clonotype was seen repeatedly, ten times or more. The chain is built from TRBV20-1 and TRBJ2-3; no reliable D call. Trimming took off 3 bases at V and 2 bases at J, with 9 bases between the two ends. The germline CDR1 and CDR2 sequences are DFQATT and SNEGSKA (reference sequence). This CDR3 has 13 residues. The CDR3 sequence: CSASQPYTDTQYF. The CDR3 DNA reads TGCAGTGCTAGTCAGCCTTACACAGATACGCAGTATTTT.